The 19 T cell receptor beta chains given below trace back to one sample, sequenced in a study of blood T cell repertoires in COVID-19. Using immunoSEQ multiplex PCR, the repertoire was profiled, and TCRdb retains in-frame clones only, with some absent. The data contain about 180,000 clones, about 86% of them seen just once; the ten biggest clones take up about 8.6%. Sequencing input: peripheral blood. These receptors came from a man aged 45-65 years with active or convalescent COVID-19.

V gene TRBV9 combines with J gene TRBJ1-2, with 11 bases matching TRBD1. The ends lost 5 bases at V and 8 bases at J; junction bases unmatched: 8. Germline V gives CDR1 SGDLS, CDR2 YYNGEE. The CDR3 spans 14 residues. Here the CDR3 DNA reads TGTGCCAGCAGGACGGACAGGGGGCTGACCGGCTACACCTTC. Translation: CASRTDRGLTGYTF.

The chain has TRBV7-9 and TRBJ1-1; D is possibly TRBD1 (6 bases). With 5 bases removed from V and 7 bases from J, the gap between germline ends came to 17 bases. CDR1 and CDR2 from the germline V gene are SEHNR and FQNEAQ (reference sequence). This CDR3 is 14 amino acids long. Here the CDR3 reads CASSARGGGNEAFF. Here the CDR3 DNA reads TGTGCCAGCAGCGCTAGAGGGGGTGGGAATGAAGCTTTCTTT.

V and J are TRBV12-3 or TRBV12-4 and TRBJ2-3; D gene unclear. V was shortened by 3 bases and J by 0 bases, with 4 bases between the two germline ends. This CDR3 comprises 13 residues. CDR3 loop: CASSFMSTDTQYF. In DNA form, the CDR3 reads TGTGCCAGCAGTTTTATGAGCACAGATACGCAGTATTTT.

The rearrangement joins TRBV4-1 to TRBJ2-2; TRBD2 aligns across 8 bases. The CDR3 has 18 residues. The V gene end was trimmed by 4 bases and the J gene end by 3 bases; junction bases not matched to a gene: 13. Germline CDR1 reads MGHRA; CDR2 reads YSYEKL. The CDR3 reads CASSPEWTSRPDTGELFF. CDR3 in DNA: TGCGCCAGCAGCCCAGAATGGACTAGCCGCCCGGACACCGGGGAGCTGTTTTTT.

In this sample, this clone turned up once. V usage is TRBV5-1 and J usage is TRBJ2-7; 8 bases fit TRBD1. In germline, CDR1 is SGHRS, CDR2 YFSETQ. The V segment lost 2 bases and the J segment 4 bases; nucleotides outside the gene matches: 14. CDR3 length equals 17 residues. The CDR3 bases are TGCGCCAGCAGCTTTGGACAGGGCTCCCGCTCTTCTTACGAGCAGTACTTC. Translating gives CASSFGQGSRSSYEQYF.

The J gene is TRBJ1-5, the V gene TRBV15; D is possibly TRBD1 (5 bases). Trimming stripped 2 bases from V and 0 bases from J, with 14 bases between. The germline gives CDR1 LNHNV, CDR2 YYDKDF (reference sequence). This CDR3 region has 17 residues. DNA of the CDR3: TGTGCCACCAGCAGACCCACGACAGTTTATAGCAATCAGCCCCAGCATTTT. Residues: CATSRPTTVYSNQPQHF.

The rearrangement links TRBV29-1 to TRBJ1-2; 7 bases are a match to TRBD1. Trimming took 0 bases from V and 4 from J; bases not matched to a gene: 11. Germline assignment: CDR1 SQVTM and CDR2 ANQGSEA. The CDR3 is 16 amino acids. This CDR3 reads CSVEDISPGGAYGYTF. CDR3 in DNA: TGCAGCGTTGAAGATATATCTCCAGGGGGAGCCTATGGCTACACCTTC.

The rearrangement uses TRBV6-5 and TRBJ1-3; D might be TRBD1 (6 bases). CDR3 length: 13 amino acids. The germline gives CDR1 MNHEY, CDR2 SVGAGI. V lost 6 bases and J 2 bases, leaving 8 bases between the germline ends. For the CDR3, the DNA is TGTGCCAGCAGCAGACAGGCTGGAAACACCATATATTTT. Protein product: CASSRQAGNTIYF.

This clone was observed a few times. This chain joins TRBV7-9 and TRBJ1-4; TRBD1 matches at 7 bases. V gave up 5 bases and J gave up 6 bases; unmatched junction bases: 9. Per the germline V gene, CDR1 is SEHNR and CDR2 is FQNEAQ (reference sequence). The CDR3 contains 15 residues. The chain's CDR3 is CASSHGGRGDEKLFF. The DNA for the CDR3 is TGTGCCAGCAGCCACGGGGGCAGGGGGGATGAAAAACTGTTTTTT. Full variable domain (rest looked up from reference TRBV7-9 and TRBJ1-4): DTGVSQNPRHKITKRGQNVTFRCDPISEHNRLYWYRQTLGQGPEFLTYFQNEAQLEKSRLLSDRFSAERPKGSFSTLEIQRTEQGDSAMYLCASSHGGRGDEKLFFGSGTQLSVL.

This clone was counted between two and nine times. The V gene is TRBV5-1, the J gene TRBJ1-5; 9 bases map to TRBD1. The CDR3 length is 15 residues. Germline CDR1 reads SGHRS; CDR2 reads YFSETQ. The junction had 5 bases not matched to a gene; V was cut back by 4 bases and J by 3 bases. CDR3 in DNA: TGCGCCAGCAGCCCGGGACAGGGCATCAATCAGCCCCAGCATTTT. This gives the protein CASSPGQGINQPQHF.

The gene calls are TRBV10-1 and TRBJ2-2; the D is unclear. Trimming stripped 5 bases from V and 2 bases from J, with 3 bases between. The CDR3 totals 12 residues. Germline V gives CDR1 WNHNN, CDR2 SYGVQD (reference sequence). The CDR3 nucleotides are TGCGCCAGCAGTCCAAACACCGGGGAGCTGTTTTTT. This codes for CASSPNTGELFF.

The CDR3 DNA is TGTGCCAGCAGAGCTCAGGGAGGTCAGCCCCAGCATTTT. Translation: CASRAQGGQPQHF. The gene calls are TRBV2 and TRBJ1-5; tentatively, D is TRBD1 (5 bases). V was cut by 6 bases and J by 6 bases, with 12 bases left in between. The CDR3 is made up of 13 amino acids. Germline loops: CDR1 SNHLY, CDR2 FYNNEI.

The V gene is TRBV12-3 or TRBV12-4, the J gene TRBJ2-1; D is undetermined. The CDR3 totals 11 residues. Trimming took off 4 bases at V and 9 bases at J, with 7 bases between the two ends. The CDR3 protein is CASSSGFEQFF. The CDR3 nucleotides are TGTGCCAGCAGTTCCGGGTTTGAGCAGTTCTTC.

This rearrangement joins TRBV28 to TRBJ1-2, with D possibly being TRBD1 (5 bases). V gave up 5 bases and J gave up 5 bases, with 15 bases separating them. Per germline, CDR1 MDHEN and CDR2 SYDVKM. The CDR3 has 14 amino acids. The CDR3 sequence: CASSPHGGGYGYTF. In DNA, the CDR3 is TGTGCCAGCAGTCCCCATGGGGGAGGGTATGGCTACACCTTC.

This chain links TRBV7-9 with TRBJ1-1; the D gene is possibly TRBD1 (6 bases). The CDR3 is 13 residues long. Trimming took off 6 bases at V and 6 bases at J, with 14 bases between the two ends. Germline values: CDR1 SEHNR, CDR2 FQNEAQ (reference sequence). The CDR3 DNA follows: TGTGCCAGCAGAGAAACAGGGCACTCTGAAGCTTTCTTT. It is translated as CASRETGHSEAFF.

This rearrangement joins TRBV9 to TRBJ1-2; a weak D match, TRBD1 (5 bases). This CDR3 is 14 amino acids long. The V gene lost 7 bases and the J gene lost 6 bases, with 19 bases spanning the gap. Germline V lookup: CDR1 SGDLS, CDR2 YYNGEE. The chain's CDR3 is CASQGKGFLDGYTF. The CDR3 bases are TGTGCCAGCCAGGGAAAGGGATTTCTAGATGGCTACACCTTC. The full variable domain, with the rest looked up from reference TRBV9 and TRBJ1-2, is DSGVTQTPKHLITATGQRVTLRCSPRSGDLSVYWYQQSLDQGLQFLIQYYNGEERAKGNILERFSAQQFPDLHSELNLSSLELGDSALYFCASQGKGFLDGYTFGSGTRLTVV.

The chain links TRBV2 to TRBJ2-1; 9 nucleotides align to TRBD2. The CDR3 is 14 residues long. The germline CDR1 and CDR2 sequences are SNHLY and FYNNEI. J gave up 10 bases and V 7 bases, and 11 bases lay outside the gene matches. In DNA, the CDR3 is TGTGCCAGCACTCCCGGGCTAGCGGGGCCGGAGCAGTTCTTC. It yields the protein CASTPGLAGPEQFF.

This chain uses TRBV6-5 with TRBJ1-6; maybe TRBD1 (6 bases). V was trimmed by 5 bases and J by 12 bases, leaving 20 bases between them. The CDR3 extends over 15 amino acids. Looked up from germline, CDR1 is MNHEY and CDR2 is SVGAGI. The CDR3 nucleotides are TGTGCCAGCAGTATCGTCCGGGACACTTTTGAACCCCTCCACTTT. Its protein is CASSIVRDTFEPLHF.

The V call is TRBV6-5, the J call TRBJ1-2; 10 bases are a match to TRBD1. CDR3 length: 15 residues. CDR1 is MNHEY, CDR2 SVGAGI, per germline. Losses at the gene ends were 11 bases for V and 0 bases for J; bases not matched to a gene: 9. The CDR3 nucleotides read TGTGCCGGCCTGGGACAGGGGAACCCTAACTATGGCTACACCTTC. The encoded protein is CAGLGQGNPNYGYTF.